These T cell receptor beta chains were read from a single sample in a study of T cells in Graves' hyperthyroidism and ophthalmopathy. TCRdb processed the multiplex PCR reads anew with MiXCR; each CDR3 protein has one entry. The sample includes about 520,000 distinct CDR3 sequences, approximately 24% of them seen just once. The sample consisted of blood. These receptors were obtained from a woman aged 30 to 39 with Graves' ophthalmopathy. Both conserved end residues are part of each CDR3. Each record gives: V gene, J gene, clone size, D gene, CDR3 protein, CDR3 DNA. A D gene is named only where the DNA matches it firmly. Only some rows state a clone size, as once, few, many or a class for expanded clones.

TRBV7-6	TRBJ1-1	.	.	CASSLIMGGMGTEAFF	TGTGCCAGCAGCTTGATAATGGGGGGAATGGGCACTGAAGCTTTCTTT
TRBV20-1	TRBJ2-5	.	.	CSAPGGTQTQYF	TGCAGTGCTCCCGGTGGCACCCAGACCCAGTACTTC
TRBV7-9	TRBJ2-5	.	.	CASRYGRETQYF	TGTGCCAGCAGGTACGGGAGAGAGACCCAGTACTTC
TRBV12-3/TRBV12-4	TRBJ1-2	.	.	CASRLSDDYTF	TGTGCCAGCAGGCTCAGTGACGACTACACCTTC
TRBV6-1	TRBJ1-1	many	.	CASSARGRANTEAFF	TGTGCCAGCAGTGCCCGGGGTCGGGCCAATACTGAAGCTTTCTTT
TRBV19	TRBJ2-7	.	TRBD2	CASSIGAGGIYEQYF	TGTGCCAGTAGTATAGGAGCGGGAGGCATCTACGAGCAGTACTTC
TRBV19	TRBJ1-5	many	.	CASSRMWGNQPQHF	TGTGCCAGTAGTAGAATGTGGGGTAATCAGCCCCAGCATTTT
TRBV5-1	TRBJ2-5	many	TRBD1	CASRRGLETQYF	TGCGCCAGCAGGAGGGGGCTGGAGACCCAGTACTTC
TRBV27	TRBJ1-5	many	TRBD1	CASSRTGGFQPQHF	TGTGCCAGCAGCCGGACAGGGGGCTTTCAGCCCCAGCATTTT
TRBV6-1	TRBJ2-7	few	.	CASRKDGGASYEQYF	TGTGCCAGCAGAAAAGACGGAGGGGCCTCCTACGAGCAGTACTTC
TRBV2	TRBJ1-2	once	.	CASSDRAAKNGYTF	TGTGCCAGCAGTGATCGAGCAGCTAAAAATGGCTACACCTTC
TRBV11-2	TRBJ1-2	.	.	CASSFYRANYGYTF	TGTGCCAGCAGCTTTTACAGGGCTAACTATGGCTACACCTTC
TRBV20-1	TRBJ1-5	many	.	CSARGGVFQPQHF	TGCAGTGCTAGAGGCGGGGTTTTTCAGCCCCAGCATTTT
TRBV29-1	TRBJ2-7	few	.	CSVRTSGSYEQYF	TGCAGCGTTCGGACGAGTGGCTCCTACGAACAGTACTTC
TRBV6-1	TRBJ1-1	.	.	CASRWYTEAFF	TGTGCCAGCAGGTGGTATACTGAAGCTTTCTTT
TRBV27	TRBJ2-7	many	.	CASSTGTRLYEQYF	TGTGCCAGCAGTACCGGGACTCGACTCTACGAGCAGTACTTC
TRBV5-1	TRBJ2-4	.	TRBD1	CASRGQGMAKNIQYF	TGCGCCAGCAGGGGACAGGGTATGGCCAAAAACATTCAGTACTTC
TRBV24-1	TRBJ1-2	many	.	CATSDYPGNYGYTF	TGTGCCACCAGTGATTACCCCGGGAACTATGGCTACACCTTC
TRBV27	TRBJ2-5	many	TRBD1	CASSRSGQPGETQYF	TGTGCCAGCAGTAGGTCGGGACAGCCCGGGGAGACCCAGTACTTC
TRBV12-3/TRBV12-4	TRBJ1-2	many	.	CASSLPGDYGYTF	TGTGCCAGCAGCCTCCCGGGGGACTATGGCTACACCTTC
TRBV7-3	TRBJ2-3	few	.	CASSPDRGITDTQYF	TGTGCCAGCAGCCCTGATCGGGGGATCACAGATACGCAGTATTTT
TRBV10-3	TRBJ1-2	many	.	CAISTGEDGYTF	TGTGCCATCTCGACAGGAGAGGATGGCTACACCTTC
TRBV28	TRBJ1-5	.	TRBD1	CASTGQDMPRGPQHF	TGTGCCAGCACCGGACAGGATATGCCCCGAGGGCCCCAGCATTTT
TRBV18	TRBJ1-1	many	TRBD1	CASSPRTGGFEAFF	TGTGCCAGCTCACCGAGGACAGGGGGCTTTGAAGCTTTCTTT
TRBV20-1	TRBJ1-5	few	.	CSAGTGTDDQPQHF	TGCAGTGCTGGGACCGGGACTGACGACCAGCCCCAGCATTTT
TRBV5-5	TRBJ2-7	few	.	CASSGTGFSSYEQYF	TGTGCCAGCAGCGGAACAGGGTTCTCCTCCTACGAGCAGTACTTC
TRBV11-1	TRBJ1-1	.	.	CASSLRSVDSSMNTEAFF	TGTGCCAGCAGCTTACGTTCCGTTGACAGCTCCATGAACACTGAAGCTTTCTTT
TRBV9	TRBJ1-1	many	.	CASSVEGQENTEAFF	TGTGCCAGCAGCGTAGAGGGGCAAGAGAACACTGAAGCTTTCTTT
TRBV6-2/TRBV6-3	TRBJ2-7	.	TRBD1	CASRSPGQGISYEQYF	TGTGCCAGCAGATCTCCGGGACAGGGTATTTCCTACGAGCAGTACTTC